This section outlines one T cell receptor beta chain sequence together with its context. Antigen: not known. This entry comes from a study of cytomegalovirus exposure and HLA in healthy donors. General observations from the study: As a later analysis showed, a missense DCLRE1C variant was linked to trimming of TCR beta V- and J-genes.

This PCR relied on a set of 60 Vbeta primers and 13 Jbeta primers. Profiled with immunoSEQ multiplex PCR; TCRdb holds only in-frame clones, not every one. The sample consists of 250,000 or so clones, 85% of them appearing once. The CDR3 length is 14 residues. With V trimmed by 6 bases and J by 5 bases, 4 bases remained unmatched. Germline values: CDR1 MNHEY, CDR2 SMNVEV (reference sequence). Sequencing used PBMCs. This TCR was recovered from a human donor in good health. The chain employs TRBV27 and TRBJ2-2; 9 bases line up with TRBD1. CDR3 in DNA: TGTGCCAGCAGCCCGGGACAGGGTACCGGGGAGCTGTTTTTT. Translated, it gives CASSPGQGTGELFF.